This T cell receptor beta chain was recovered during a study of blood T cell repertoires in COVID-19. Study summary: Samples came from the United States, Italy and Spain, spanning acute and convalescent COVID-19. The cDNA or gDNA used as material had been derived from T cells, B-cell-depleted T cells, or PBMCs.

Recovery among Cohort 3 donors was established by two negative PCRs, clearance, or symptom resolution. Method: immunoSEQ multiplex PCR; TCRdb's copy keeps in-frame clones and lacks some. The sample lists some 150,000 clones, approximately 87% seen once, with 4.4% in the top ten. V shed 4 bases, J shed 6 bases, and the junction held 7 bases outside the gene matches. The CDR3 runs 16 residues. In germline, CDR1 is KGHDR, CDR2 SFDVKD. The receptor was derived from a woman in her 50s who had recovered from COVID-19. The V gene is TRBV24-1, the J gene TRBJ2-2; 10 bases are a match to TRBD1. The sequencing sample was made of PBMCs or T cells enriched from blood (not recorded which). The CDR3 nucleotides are TGTGCCACCAGTGACCCGACAGGGGGCGCGGCCGGGGAGCTGTTTTTT. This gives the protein CATSDPTGGAAGELFF.